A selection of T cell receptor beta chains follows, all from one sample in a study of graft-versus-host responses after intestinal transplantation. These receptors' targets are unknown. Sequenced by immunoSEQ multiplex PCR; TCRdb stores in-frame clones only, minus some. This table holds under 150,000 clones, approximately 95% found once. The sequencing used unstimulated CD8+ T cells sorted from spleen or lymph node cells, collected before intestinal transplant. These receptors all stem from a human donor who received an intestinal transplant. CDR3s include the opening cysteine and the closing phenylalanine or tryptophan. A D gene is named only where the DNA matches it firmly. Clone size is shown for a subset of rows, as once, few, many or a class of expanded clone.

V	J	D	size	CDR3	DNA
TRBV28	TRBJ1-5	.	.	CASFSLGAVDPNQPQHF	TGTGCCAGCTTTTCTTTGGGGGCGGTCGATCCTAATCAGCCCCAGCATTTT
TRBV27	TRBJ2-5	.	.	CASSAGQMGLEETQYF	TGTGCCAGCAGTGCCGGACAAATGGGGTTGGAAGAGACCCAGTACTTC
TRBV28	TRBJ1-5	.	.	CASSLVVLRSNQPQHF	TGTGCCAGCAGTTTAGTGGTCCTAAGGAGCAATCAGCCCCAGCATTTT
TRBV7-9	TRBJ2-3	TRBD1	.	CASSLTGGGYTDTQYF	TGTGCCAGCAGCTTAACAGGGGGAGGATACACAGATACGCAGTATTTT
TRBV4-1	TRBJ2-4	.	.	CASSQPGVGKNIQYF	TGCGCCAGCAGCCAACCCGGAGTAGGAAAAAACATTCAGTACTTC
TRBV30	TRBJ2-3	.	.	CAWSHGDTQYF	TGTGCCTGGAGCCATGGAGATACGCAGTATTTT
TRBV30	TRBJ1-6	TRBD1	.	CAWSAGTGFGSPLHF	TGTGCCTGGAGTGCAGGGACAGGGTTTGGGTCACCCCTCCACTTT
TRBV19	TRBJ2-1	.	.	CASSPFSGGSDHNEQFF	TGTGCCAGTAGTCCCTTTTCCGGTGGGAGTGATCACAATGAGCAGTTCTTC
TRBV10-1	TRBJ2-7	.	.	CASSYQSSYEQYF	TGCGCCAGCAGTTATCAATCCTCCTACGAGCAGTACTTC
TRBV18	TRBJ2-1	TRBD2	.	CASSPEGLAGGPSYNEQFF	TGTGCCAGCTCACCAGAGGGACTAGCGGGAGGGCCTTCCTACAATGAGCAGTTCTTC
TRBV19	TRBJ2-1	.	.	CASSVAIGNEQFF	TGTGCCAGTAGTGTCGCAATCGGGAATGAGCAGTTCTTC
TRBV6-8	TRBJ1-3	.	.	CASTATPRGVSGNTIYF	TGTGCCAGCACCGCGACCCCGAGGGGGGTCTCTGGAAACACCATATATTTT
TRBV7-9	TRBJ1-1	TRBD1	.	CASSPAATGGNTEAFF	TGTGCCAGCAGCCCTGCGGCGACAGGGGGGAACACTGAAGCTTTCTTT
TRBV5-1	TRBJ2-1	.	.	CASSLKAGRSYNEQFF	TGCGCCAGCAGCTTAAAGGCGGGGCGTTCCTACAATGAGCAGTTCTTC
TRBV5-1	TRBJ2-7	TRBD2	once	CASSLRSPGGEQYF	TGCGCCAGCAGCTTGCGCTCCCCGGGGGGCGAGCAGTACTTC
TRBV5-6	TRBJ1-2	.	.	CASSLVSGKVYGYTF	TGTGCCAGCAGCTTGGTTTCAGGGAAAGTATATGGCTACACCTTC
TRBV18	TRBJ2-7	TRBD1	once	CASSPRTGASEQYF	TGTGCCAGCTCACCACGGACAGGGGCATCCGAGCAGTACTTC
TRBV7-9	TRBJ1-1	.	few	CASSPSREAFF	TGTGCCAGCAGCCCGTCTCGTGAAGCTTTCTTT
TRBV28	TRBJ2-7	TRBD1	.	CACGTGLYEQYF	TGTGCCTGCGGGACAGGGCTCTACGAGCAGTACTTC
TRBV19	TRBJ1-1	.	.	CASSIARAGEAFF	TGTGCCAGTAGTATAGCCAGGGCGGGTGAAGCTTTCTTT
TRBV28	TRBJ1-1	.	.	CASIRGNTEAFF	TGTGCCAGCATACGTGGGAACACTGAAGCTTTCTTT
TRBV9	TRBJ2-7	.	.	CASSVGGDIYEQYF	TGTGCCAGCAGCGTAGGTGGTGACATCTACGAGCAGTACTTC
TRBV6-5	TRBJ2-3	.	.	CASSLSDSGTQYF	TGTGCCAGCAGTCTCTCGGACTCCGGTACGCAGTATTTT
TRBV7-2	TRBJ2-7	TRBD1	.	CASSHRDRAFDEQYF	TGTGCCAGCAGCCATAGGGACAGGGCGTTTGACGAGCAGTACTTC
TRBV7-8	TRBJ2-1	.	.	CASIFSGYRESSYNEQFF	TGTGCCAGCATCTTTAGTGGATACAGGGAAAGCTCCTACAATGAGCAGTTCTTC
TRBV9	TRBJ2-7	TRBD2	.	CASSSGTRPYEQYF	TGTGCCAGCAGTAGCGGGACCCGACCTTACGAGCAGTACTTC
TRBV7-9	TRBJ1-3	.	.	CASSKGGSGNTIYF	TGTGCCAGCAGCAAGGGGGGTTCTGGAAACACCATATATTTT
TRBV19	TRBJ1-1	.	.	CASSFSGRKAFF	TGTGCCAGTAGTTTCAGCGGCCGTAAAGCTTTCTTT
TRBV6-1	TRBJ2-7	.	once	CASSELGEQYF	TGTGCCAGCAGTGAATTGGGCGAGCAGTACTTC
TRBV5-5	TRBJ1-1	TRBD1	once	CASSPGEGAKFVTEAFF	TGTGCCAGCAGCCCCGGGGAGGGGGCAAAGTTTGTCACTGAAGCTTTCTTT
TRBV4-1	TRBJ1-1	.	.	CASSQDRDSPNTEAFF	TGCGCCAGCAGCCAGGACCGAGACAGCCCAAACACTGAAGCTTTCTTT
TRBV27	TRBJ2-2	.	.	CASSSGWGRKNTGELFF	TGTGCCAGCAGTTCGGGATGGGGGCGTAAGAACACCGGGGAGCTGTTTTTT
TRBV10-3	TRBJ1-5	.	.	CAISESQNQPQHF	TGTGCCATCAGTGAGTCCCAGAATCAGCCCCAGCATTTT
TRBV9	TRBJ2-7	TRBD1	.	CASSVGGQPNEQYF	TGTGCCAGCAGCGTAGGGGGACAGCCTAACGAGCAGTACTTC
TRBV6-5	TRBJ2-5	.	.	CASTRTGLGAQYF	TGTGCCAGCACCCGGACGGGACTGGGGGCCCAGTACTTC
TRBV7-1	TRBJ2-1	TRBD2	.	CASSSPGGTSYNEQFF	TGTGCCAGCAGCTCCCCGGGGGGGACCTCCTACAATGAGCAGTTCTTC
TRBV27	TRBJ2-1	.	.	CASSLLGLREQFF	TGTGCCAGCAGTTTATTAGGGCTCAGGGAGCAGTTCTTC
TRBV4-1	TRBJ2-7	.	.	CASSQVAGKYEQYF	TGCGCCAGCAGCCAAGTCGCAGGGAAGTACGAGCAGTACTTC
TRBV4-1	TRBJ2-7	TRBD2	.	CASSQVLAGGEQYF	TGCGCCAGCAGCCAAGTTCTAGCGGGAGGCGAGCAGTACTTC
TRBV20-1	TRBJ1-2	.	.	CSARLGGYTF	TGCAGTGCTAGACTGGGTGGCTACACCTTC
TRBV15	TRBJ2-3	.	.	CATSRDRDMSSTDTQYF	TGTGCCACCAGCAGAGATCGAGATATGTCCAGCACAGATACGCAGTATTTT
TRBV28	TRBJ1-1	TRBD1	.	CASSFGTGYTEAFF	TGTGCCAGCAGTTTTGGGACAGGATACACTGAAGCTTTCTTT
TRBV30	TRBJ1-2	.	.	CAWLLTPGYGYTF	TGTGCCTGGTTGCTCACCCCTGGCTATGGCTACACCTTC
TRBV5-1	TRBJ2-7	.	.	CASSLEAAISYEQYF	TGCGCCAGCAGCTTGGAAGCGGCCATCTCCTACGAGCAGTACTTC
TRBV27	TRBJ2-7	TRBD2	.	CASSTSSGSYEQYF	TGTGCCAGCAGTACCTCTAGCGGGAGCTACGAGCAGTACTTC
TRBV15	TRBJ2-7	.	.	CATSSGDYEQYF	TGTGCCACCAGCAGCGGTGACTACGAGCAGTACTTC
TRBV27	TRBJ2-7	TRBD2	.	CASSPLESGNYEQYF	TGTGCCAGCAGCCCGTTAGAAAGCGGGAACTACGAGCAGTACTTC
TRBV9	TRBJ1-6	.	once	CASSVSGGDSPLHF	TGTGCCAGCAGCGTATCCGGAGGAGATTCACCCCTCCACTTT
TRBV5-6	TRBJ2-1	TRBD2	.	CASSLALAASYNEQFF	TGTGCCAGCAGCTTGGCACTAGCGGCTTCCTACAATGAGCAGTTCTTC
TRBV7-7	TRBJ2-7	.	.	CASSPGTYYEQYF	TGTGCTAGCAGCCCCGGGACATACTACGAGCAGTACTTC
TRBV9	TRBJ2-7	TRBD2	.	CASSPSGRAVDEQYF	TGTGCCAGCAGCCCCAGCGGGAGGGCCGTCGACGAGCAGTACTTC
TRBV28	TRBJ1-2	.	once	CASRPQGDYGYTF	TGTGCCAGCAGACCCCAGGGCGACTATGGCTACACCTTC
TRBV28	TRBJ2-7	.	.	CASSLTHEQYF	TGTGCCAGCAGTCTGACGCACGAGCAGTACTTC
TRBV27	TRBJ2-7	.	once	CASSWGITSYEQYF	TGTGCCAGCAGTTGGGGGATTACCTCCTACGAGCAGTACTTC
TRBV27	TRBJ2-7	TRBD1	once	CASRLTGHSSYEQYF	TGTGCCAGCAGGCTGACAGGGCATTCCTCCTACGAGCAGTACTTC
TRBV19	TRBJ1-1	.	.	CASGTVNTEAFF	TGTGCCAGTGGCACGGTGAACACTGAAGCTTTCTTT
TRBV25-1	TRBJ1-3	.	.	CASSFGNTIYF	TGTGCCAGCAGTTTTGGAAACACCATATATTTT